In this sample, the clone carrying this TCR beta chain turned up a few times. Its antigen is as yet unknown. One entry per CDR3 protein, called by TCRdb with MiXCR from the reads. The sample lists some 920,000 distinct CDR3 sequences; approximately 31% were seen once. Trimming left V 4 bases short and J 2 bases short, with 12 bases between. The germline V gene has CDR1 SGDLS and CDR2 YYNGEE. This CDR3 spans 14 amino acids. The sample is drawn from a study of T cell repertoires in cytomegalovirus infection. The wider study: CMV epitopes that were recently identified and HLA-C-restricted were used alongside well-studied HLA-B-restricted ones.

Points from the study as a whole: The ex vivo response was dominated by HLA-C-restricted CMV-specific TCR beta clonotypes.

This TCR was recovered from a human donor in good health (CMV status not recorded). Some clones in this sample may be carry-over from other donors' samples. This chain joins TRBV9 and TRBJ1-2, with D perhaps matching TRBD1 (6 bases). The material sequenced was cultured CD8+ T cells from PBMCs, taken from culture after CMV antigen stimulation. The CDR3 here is CASSTGQRNYGYTF. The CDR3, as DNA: TGTGCCAGCAGCACTGGACAGAGGAACTATGGCTACACCTTC. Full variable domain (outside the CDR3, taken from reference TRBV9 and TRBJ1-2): DSGVTQTPKHLITATGQRVTLRCSPRSGDLSVYWYQQSLDQGLQFLIQYYNGEERAKGNILERFSAQQFPDLHSELNLSSLELGDSALYFCASSTGQRNYGYTFGSGTRLTVV.